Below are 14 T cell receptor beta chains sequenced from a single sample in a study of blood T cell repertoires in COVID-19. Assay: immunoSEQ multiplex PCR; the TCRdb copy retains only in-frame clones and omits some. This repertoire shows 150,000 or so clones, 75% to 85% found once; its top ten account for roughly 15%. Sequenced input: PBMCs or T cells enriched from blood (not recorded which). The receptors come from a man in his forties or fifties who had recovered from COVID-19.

CDR3 amino acids: CASSVGGGNTGELFF. CDR3 in DNA: TGTGCCAGCAGCGTAGGTGGAGGGAACACCGGGGAGCTGTTTTTT. The chain is built from TRBV9 and TRBJ2-2, with D perhaps matching TRBD2 (5 bases). This CDR3 comprises 15 residues. V was clipped by 0 bases and J by 1 base, with 7 bases between them. Germline V lookup: CDR1 SGDLS, CDR2 YYNGEE.

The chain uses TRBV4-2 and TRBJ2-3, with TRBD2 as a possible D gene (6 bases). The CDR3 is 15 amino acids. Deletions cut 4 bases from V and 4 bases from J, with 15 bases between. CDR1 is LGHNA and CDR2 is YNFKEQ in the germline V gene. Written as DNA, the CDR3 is TGTGCCAGCAGCCTTACTGGAGGCGGGGCAGATACGCAGTATTTT. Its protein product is CASSLTGGGADTQYF.

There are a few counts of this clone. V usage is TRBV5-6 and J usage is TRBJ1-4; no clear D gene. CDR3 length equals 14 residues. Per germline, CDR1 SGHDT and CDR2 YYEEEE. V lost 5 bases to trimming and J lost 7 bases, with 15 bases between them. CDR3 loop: CASRTWANSEKLFF. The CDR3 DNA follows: TGTGCCAGCAGGACCTGGGCGAATAGTGAAAAACTGTTTTTT.

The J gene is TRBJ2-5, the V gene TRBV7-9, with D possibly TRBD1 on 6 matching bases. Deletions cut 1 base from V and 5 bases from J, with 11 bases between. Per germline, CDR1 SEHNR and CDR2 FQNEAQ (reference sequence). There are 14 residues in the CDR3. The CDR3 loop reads CASSLGLRGETQYF. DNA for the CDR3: TGTGCCAGCAGCTTAGGGTTGAGGGGGGAGACCCAGTACTTC.

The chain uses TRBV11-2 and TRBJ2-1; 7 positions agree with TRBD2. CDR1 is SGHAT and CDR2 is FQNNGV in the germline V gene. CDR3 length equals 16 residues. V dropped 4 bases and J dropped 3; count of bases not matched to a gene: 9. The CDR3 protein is CASSSHLAADYNEQFF. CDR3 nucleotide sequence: TGTGCCAGCAGCTCTCATCTAGCGGCGGACTACAATGAGCAGTTCTTC.

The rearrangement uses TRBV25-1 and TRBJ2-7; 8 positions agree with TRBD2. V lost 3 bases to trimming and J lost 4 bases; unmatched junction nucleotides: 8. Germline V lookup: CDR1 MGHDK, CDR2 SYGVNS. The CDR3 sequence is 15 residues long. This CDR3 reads CASSDGGGAFYEQYF. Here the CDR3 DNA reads TGTGCCAGCAGTGACGGGGGGGGCGCGTTTTACGAGCAGTACTTC.

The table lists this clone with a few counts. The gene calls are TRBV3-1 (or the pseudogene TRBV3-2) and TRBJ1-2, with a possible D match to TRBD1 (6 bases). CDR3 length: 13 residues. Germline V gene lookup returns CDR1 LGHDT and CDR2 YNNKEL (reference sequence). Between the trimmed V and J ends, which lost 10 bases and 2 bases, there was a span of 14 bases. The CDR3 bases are TGTGCCACCGCGGGGGCGCGCAACTATGGCTACACCTTC. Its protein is CATAGARNYGYTF.

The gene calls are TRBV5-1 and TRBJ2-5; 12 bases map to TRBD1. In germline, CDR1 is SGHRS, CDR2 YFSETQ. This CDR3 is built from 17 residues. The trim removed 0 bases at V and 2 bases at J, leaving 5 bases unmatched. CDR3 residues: CASSLEGDRGPQETQYF. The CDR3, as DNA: TGCGCCAGCAGCTTGGAGGGGGACAGGGGGCCGCAAGAGACCCAGTACTTC.

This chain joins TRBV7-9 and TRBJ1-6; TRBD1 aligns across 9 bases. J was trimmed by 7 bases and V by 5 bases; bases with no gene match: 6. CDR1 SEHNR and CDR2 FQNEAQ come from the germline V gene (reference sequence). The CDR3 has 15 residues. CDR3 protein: CASSPGQGGNSPLHF. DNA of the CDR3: TGTGCCAGCAGCCCGGGACAGGGAGGGAATTCACCCCTCCACTTT.

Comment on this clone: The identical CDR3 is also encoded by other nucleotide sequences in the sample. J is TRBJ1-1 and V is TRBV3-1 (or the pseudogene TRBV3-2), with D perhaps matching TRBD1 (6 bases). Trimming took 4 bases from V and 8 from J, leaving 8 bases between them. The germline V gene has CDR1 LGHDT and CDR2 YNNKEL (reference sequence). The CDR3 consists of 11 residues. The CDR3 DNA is TGTGCCAGCAGCCCCGGACAGGAAGCTTTCTTT. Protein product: CASSPGQEAFF.

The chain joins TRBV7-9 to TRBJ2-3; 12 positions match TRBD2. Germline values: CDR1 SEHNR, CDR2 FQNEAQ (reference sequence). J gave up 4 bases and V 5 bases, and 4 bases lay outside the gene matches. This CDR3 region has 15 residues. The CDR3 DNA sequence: TGTGCCAGCAGCGCTAGCGGGGGGGCCCCAGATACGCAGTATTTT. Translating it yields CASSASGGAPDTQYF.

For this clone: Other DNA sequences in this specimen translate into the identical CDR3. CDR3 in amino acids: CASSLQGSYEQYF. The CDR3 DNA reads as TGTGCCAGCAGTTTACAGGGGTCCTACGAGCAGTACTTC. This sequence joins TRBV12-3 or TRBV12-4 and TRBJ2-7, with D possibly being TRBD1 (6 bases). Deletions cut 2 bases from V and 1 base from J, with 6 bases between. The CDR3 consists of 13 residues.

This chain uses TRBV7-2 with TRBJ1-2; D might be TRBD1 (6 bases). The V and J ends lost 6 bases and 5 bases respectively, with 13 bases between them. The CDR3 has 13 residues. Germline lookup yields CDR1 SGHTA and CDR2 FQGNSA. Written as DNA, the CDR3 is TGTGCCAGCAGAATGGGACATGGGTATGGCTACACCTTC. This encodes CASRMGHGYGYTF.

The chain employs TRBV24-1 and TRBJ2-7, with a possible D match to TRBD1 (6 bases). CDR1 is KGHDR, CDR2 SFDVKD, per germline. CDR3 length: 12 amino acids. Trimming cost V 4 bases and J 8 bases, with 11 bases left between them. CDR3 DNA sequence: TGTGCCACCAGTGAAAGCACAGGGCAGCAGTACTTC. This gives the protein CATSESTGQQYF.